The 15 T cell receptor beta chains reported below all come from one sample, sequenced in a study of T-cell memory formation after mild COVID-19. MiXCR, run by TCRdb on the 5' RACE reads, gives a single entry per CDR3 protein. Of 450,000 or so distinct CDR3 sequences listed, roughly 25% are singletons. The specimen was PBMCs or a T cell subset sorted from them (not recorded which). These receptors all come from an adult woman who had mild COVID-19 (a few samples of this study predate the infection). Cell type and time point are not known.

This clonotype was seen a few times. This rearrangement joins TRBV20-1 to TRBJ2-1, with TRBD2 matching 14 bases. With V trimmed by 5 bases and J by 7 bases, 1 base remained unmatched. From germline, CDR1 is DFQATT and CDR2 SNEGSKA (reference sequence). The CDR3 spans 13 residues. CDR3 bases: TGCAGTGCTTGGACTAGCGGGAGGAATGAGCAGTTCTTC. This codes for CSAWTSGRNEQFF.

This clonotype was detected only a few times. This rearrangement joins TRBV20-1 to TRBJ2-1, with D perhaps matching TRBD1 or TRBD2 (6 bases each). Deletions cut 1 base from V and 6 bases from J, with 16 bases between. Germline V gene sequence: CDR1 DFQATT, CDR2 SNEGSKA (reference sequence). The CDR3 contains 15 residues. CDR3 in amino acids: CSARVTRRGFNEQFF. As DNA, the CDR3 is TGCAGTGCTAGAGTTACGAGGAGGGGGTTCAATGAGCAGTTCTTC.

The chain has TRBV24-1 and TRBJ1-5; D is unclear. The CDR3 totals 15 residues. Per germline, CDR1 KGHDR and CDR2 SFDVKD. Trimming stripped 3 bases from V and 1 base from J, with 9 bases between. The CDR3 nucleotides read TGTGCCACCAGTGATCCTTCTGGCAGCAATCAGCCCCAGCATTTT. It codes for CATSDPSGSNQPQHF.

The chain couples TRBV2 to TRBJ2-3; D not certain. The V gene lost 6 bases and the J gene lost 9 bases, with 13 bases spanning the gap. CDR3 size: 12 residues. Germline V lookup: CDR1 SNHLY, CDR2 FYNNEI. The CDR3 loop reads CASRRDAETQYF. The DNA for the CDR3 is TGTGCCAGCAGGAGAGACGCCGAGACGCAGTATTTT.

This clonotype was seen a few times. This chain uses TRBV12-3 or TRBV12-4 with TRBJ2-1, with D possibly matching TRBD2 (6 bases). This CDR3 comprises 12 residues. Trimming took off 5 bases at V and 10 bases at J, with 12 bases between the two ends. The CDR3 DNA sequence: TGTGCCAGCAGTAGAGGGGAGGAGGAGCAGTTCTTC. This codes for CASSRGEEEQFF.

The chain recombines TRBV20-1 with TRBJ2-7; no definite D call. Between the trimmed V and J ends, which lost 3 bases and 3 bases, there was a span of 15 bases. The germline V gene encodes CDR1 DFQATT and CDR2 SNEGSKA (reference sequence). The CDR3 length is 14 residues. The DNA of the CDR3 is TGCAGTGCTAGGGGCGAGATGTCCTACTACGAGCAGTACTTC. Its translation: CSARGEMSYYEQYF.

The chain employs TRBV12-3 or TRBV12-4 and TRBJ2-1, with unresolved D. Between the trimmed V and J ends, which lost 6 bases and 7 bases, there was a span of 13 bases. This CDR3 contains 13 residues. As DNA, the CDR3 is TGTGCCAGCAGCACCTTCGAACAGAATGAGCAGTTCTTC. It yields the protein CASSTFEQNEQFF.

This chain joins TRBV20-1 and TRBJ2-7, with D maybe TRBD1 (6 bases). The germline V gene encodes CDR1 DFQATT and CDR2 SNEGSKA (reference sequence). Deletions cut 5 bases from V and 0 bases from J, with 14 bases between. The CDR3 is 14 amino acids. The CDR3 DNA is TGCAGTGCTTCGGACAGAAGGACCTCCTACGAGCAGTACTTC. This translates into CSASDRRTSYEQYF.

This clonotype has only a few counts. The V call is TRBV12-3 or TRBV12-4, the J call TRBJ2-7; the D is unclear. The CDR3 is 12 residues long. The V and J ends lost 5 bases and 5 bases respectively, with 10 bases between them. The CDR3 nucleotides are TGTGCCAGCAGTCCCGAGGTCCACGAGCAGTACTTC. This encodes CASSPEVHEQYF.

This clonotype has a handful of counts. The V call is TRBV11-1, the J call TRBJ2-2, with 9 bases identical to TRBD1. The CDR3 extends over 15 amino acids. The germline CDR1 and CDR2 sequences are SGHAT and FQDESV (reference sequence). The J segment lost 3 bases and the V segment lost 2 bases, leaving 1 base of the junction unmatched. The CDR3 loop reads CASSLWTGDTGELFF. As DNA, the CDR3 is TGTGCCAGCAGCTTATGGACAGGGGACACCGGGGAGCTGTTTTTT.

The chain combines TRBV27 with TRBJ2-7; 9 bases map to TRBD1. After removal of 3 bases from V and 3 bases from J, the junction contained 6 bases not matched to a gene. Per the germline V gene, CDR1 is MNHEY and CDR2 is SMNVEV (reference sequence). The CDR3 contains 15 residues. The CDR3 protein is CASSLTGGSGYEQYF. For the CDR3, the DNA is TGTGCCAGCAGTTTGACAGGGGGTTCTGGCTACGAGCAGTACTTC.

V gene TRBV11-1 combines with J gene TRBJ2-1; the match to TRBD2 covers 15 bases. Germline V lookup: CDR1 SGHAT, CDR2 FQDESV (reference sequence). CDR3 length: 18 amino acids. V was clipped by 0 bases and J by 10 bases; unmatched bases: 10. Here the CDR3 reads CASSLASRTSGGAREQFF. CDR3 bases: TGTGCCAGCAGCTTAGCTTCCCGGACTAGCGGGGGGGCCAGAGAGCAGTTCTTC.

This clonotype was observed at least ten times. The rearrangement joins TRBV12-3 or TRBV12-4 to TRBJ2-3, with a weak D call TRBD2 (6 bases). V lost 6 bases and J 4 bases, leaving 14 bases between the germline ends. The CDR3 is made up of 14 amino acids. In DNA, the CDR3 is TGTGCCAGCAGCCCCCACGGGGGTGCAGATACGCAGTATTTT. Its protein product is CASSPHGGADTQYF.

There are a few counts of this clonotype. The chain employs TRBV29-1 and TRBJ2-7, with 11 bases matching TRBD1. The CDR3 is 14 amino acids. J lost 6 bases, V lost 7 bases, and 11 bases had no gene match. Germline lookup yields CDR1 SQVTM and CDR2 ANQGSEA. The CDR3 loop is CSAADRGRLAEQYF. Here the CDR3 DNA reads TGCAGCGCTGCGGACAGGGGGCGATTAGCCGAGCAGTACTTC.

This clonotype was picked up a small number of times. This sequence joins TRBV4-2 and TRBJ2-1; the D gene is possibly TRBD2 (6 bases). The length of the CDR3 is 14 residues. The V end was cut by 1 base, the J end by 7 bases, with 11 bases between. Germline CDR1 reads LGHNA; CDR2 reads YNFKEQ. Written as DNA, the CDR3 is TGTGCCAGCAGCCAAGCGGGAGCCCGGAATGAGCAGTTCTTC. Translating it yields CASSQAGARNEQFF.